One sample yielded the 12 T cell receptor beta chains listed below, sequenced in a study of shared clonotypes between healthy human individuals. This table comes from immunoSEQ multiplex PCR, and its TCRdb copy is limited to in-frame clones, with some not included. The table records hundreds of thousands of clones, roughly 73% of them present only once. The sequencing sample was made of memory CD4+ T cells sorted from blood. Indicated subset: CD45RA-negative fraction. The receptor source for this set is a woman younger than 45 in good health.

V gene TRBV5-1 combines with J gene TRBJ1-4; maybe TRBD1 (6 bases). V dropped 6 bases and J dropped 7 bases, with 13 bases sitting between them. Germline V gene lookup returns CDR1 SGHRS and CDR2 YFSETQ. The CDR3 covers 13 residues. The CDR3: CASTGEGGEKLFF. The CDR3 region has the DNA TGCGCCAGCACAGGGGAAGGGGGTGAAAAACTGTTTTTT. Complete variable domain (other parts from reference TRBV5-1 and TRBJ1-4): KAGVTQTPRYLIKTRGQQVTLSCSPISGHRSVSWYQQTPGQGLQFLFEYFSETQRNKGNFPGRFSGRQFSNSRSEMNVSTLELGDSALYLCASTGEGGEKLFFGSGTQLSVL.

Here the CDR3 reads CASSSGTVQETQYF. The CDR3 DNA is TGTGCCAGCAGCTCCGGGACTGTCCAAGAGACCCAGTACTTC. The chain recombines TRBV13 with TRBJ2-5; maybe TRBD2 (6 bases). CDR1 PRHDT and CDR2 FYEKMQ come from the germline V gene (reference sequence). Deletions cut 4 bases from V and 1 base from J, with 10 bases between. The CDR3 loop spans 14 amino acids.

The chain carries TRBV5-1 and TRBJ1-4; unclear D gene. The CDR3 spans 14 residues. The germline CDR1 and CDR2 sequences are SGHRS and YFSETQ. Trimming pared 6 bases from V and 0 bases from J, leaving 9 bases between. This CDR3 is CASKPEATNEKLFF. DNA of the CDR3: TGCGCCAGCAAACCAGAGGCAACTAATGAAAAACTGTTTTTT.

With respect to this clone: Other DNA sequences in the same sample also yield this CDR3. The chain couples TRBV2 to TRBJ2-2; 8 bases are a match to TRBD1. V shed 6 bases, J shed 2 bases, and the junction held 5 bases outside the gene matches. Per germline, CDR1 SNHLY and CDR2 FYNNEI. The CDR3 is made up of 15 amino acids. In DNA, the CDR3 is TGTGCCAGCAGCCGAGACAGGGGCAACACCGGGGAGCTGTTTTTT. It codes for CASSRDRGNTGELFF.

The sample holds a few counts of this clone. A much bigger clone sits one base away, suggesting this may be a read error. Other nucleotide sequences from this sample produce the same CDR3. Here the CDR3 DNA reads TGTGCCAGCAGCTTAACAGGGGGGAATCAGCCCCAGCATTTT. It codes for CASSLTGGNQPQHF. The genes are TRBV7-2 and TRBJ1-5; 8 positions match TRBD1. V trimming: 2 bases; J trimming: 4 bases; junction bases outside the gene matches: 1. Germline V gene lookup returns CDR1 SGHTA and CDR2 FQGNSA. This CDR3 is 14 amino acids long. Filled out from reference TRBV7-2 and TRBJ1-5, the complete variable domain reads GAGVSQSPSNKVTEKGKDVELRCDPISGHTALYWYRQSLGQGLEFLIYFQGNSAPDKSGLPSDRFSAERTGGSVSTLTIQRTQQEDSAVYLCASSLTGGNQPQHFGDGTRLSIL.

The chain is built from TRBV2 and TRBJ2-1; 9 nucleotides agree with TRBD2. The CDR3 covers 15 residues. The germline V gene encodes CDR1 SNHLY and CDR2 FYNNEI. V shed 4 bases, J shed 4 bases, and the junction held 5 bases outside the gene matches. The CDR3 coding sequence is TGTGCCAGCAGTGTGGCGGGAGGGCCGTACAATGAGCAGTTCTTC. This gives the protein CASSVAGGPYNEQFF.

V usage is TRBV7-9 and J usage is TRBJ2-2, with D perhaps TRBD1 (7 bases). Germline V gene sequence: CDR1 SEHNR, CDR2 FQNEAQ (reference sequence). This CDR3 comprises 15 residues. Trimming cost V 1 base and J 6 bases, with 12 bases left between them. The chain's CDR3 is CASSLGDREAGELFF. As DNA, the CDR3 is TGTGCCAGCAGCTTAGGTGACAGGGAGGCCGGGGAGCTGTTTTTT.

DNA for the CDR3: TGTGCCAGCAGCGTCTCTAGCGGAAACACAGATACGCAGTATTTT. Amino acid sequence: CASSVSSGNTDTQYF. This chain uses TRBV9 with TRBJ2-3, with 7 nucleotides matching TRBD2. The CDR3 is made up of 15 amino acids. Germline trimming cut 2 bases from V and 2 bases from J; bases unmatched to any gene: 5. CDR1 and CDR2 from the germline V gene are SGDLS and YYNGEE.

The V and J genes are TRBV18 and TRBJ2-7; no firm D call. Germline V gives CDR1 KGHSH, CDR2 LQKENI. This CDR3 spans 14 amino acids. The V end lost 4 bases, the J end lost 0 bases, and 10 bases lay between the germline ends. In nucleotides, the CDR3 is TGTGCCAGCTCACATGACGGTAGCTCCTACGAGCAGTACTTC. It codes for CASSHDGSSYEQYF.

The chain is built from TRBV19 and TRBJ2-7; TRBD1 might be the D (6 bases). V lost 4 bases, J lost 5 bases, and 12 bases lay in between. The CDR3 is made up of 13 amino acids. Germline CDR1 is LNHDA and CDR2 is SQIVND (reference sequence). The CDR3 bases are TGTGCCAGTAGTAGACAGGCGGTAAACGAGCAGTACTTC. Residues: CASSRQAVNEQYF. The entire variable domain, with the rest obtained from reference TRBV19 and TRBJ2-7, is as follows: DGGITQSPKYLFRKEGQNVTLSCEQNLNHDAMYWYRQDPGQGLRLIYYSQIVNDFQKGDIAEGYSVSREKKESFPLTVTSAQKNPTAFYLCASSRQAVNEQYFGPGTRLTVT.

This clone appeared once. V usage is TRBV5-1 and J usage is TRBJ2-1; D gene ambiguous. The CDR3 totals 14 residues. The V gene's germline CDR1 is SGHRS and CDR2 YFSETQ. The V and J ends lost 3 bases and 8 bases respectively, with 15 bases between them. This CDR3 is CASSSVGMIDEQFF. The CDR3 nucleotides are TGCGCCAGCAGCTCGGTGGGGATGATCGATGAGCAGTTCTTC.

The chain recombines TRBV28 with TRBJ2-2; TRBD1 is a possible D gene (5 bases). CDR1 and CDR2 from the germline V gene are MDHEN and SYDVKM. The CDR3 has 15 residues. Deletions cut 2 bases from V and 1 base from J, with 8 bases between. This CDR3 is CASSLGHVNTGELFF. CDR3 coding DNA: TGTGCCAGCAGTTTAGGACACGTGAACACCGGGGAGCTGTTTTTT.